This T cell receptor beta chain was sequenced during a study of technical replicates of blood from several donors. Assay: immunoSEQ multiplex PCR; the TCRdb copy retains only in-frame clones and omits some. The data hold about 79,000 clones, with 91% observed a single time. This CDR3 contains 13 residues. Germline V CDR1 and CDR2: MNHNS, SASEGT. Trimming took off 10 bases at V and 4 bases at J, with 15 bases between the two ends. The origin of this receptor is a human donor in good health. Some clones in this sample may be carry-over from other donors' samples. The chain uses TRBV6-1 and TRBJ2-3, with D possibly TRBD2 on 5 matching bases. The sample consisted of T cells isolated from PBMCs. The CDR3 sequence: CATRRSDADTQYF. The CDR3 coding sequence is TGTGCCACCAGGAGGAGCGACGCAGATACGCAGTATTTT.